Each of the 20 T cell receptor beta chains below was sequenced from the same sample in a study of T cells in Graves' hyperthyroidism and ophthalmopathy. RNA transcripts gave rise to amplified TCR beta CDR3 regions. First-round RT-PCR of the TCR CDR3 relied on the HTBI primer set. TCRdb itself ran the multiplex PCR reads through MiXCR, one entry per CDR3 protein. The sample gives about 520,000 distinct CDR3 sequences, around 21% of which show up once; about 25% is in the top ten. Sequences were obtained from blood. These receptors originate from a man in his late teens or twenties with Graves' hyperthyroidism.

This clonotype came up a few times. The chain recombines TRBV4-1 with TRBJ1-6, with a weak D call TRBD1 (5 bases). V was clipped by 2 bases and J by 9 bases, with 14 bases between them. This CDR3 is built from 15 residues. Germline-derived CDR1 and CDR2 are MGHRA and YSYEKL. Written as DNA, the CDR3 is TGCGCCAGCAGCCAATTGGGGGAGGGTATTTCACCCCTCCACTTT. Its protein is CASSQLGEGISPLHF.

This clonotype has at least ten counts. The V and J genes are TRBV6-5 and TRBJ2-2; no definite D call. This CDR3 is built from 16 residues. The V end lost 4 bases, the J end lost 5 bases, and 17 bases lay between the germline ends. Germline values: CDR1 MNHEY, CDR2 SVGAGI. CDR3 bases: TGTGCCAGCAGTTCCCTAGGTCCCTGGGGAACCGGGGAGCTGTTTTTT. Translation gives CASSSLGPWGTGELFF.

This clonotype was recorded many times. The chain carries TRBV20-1 and TRBJ2-7; TRBD2 agrees at 11 bases. V dropped 5 bases and J dropped 2; count of bases not matched to a gene: 2. CDR1 and CDR2 (germline): DFQATT, SNEGSKA (reference sequence). The CDR3 runs 13 residues. The CDR3 coding sequence is TGCAGTGCTGTTAGCGGGGGGGCCTACGAGCAGTACTTC. Its protein is CSAVSGGAYEQYF.

This clonotype was found many times. This could be a read error, since a much larger clone is one nucleotide away. The CDR3 coding sequence is TGTGCCAGCAGCCCCCAGACAGGGAACACTGAAGCTTCCTTT. Amino acid sequence: CASSPQTGNTEASF. The rearrangement links TRBV11-2 to TRBJ1-1; TRBD1 matches at 7 bases. CDR3 length: 14 amino acids. Per germline, CDR1 SGHAT and CDR2 FQNNGV.

There are many counts of this clonotype. V is TRBV20-1 and J is TRBJ2-3; 9 bases fit TRBD1. Trimming at V came to 6 bases and at J to 1 base, leaving 2 bases not matched to a gene. CDR1 is DFQATT and CDR2 is SNEGSKA in the germline V gene (reference sequence). The CDR3 is 13 residues long. The CDR3 region has the DNA TGCAGTGCCAGGACAGGGGGCACAGATACGCAGTATTTT. Translation gives CSARTGGTDTQYF.

This clonotype has a single count. J is TRBJ1-2 and V is TRBV7-2; D might be TRBD1 (5 bases). V was shortened by 0 bases and J by 3 bases, with 14 bases between the two germline ends. Germline CDR1 is SGHTA and CDR2 is FQGNSA. This CDR3 contains 16 residues. The CDR3: CASSLAVFDSDYGYTF. The CDR3 DNA is TGTGCCAGCAGCTTAGCAGTTTTCGACAGCGACTATGGCTACACCTTC.

In this sample, this clonotype turned up many times. The J gene is TRBJ2-3, the V gene TRBV30; 8 bases are shared with TRBD2. This CDR3 is 15 amino acids long. V was clipped by 1 base and J by 8 bases; unmatched bases: 11. The germline gives CDR1 GTSNPN, CDR2 SVGIG (reference sequence). The DNA of the CDR3 is TGTGCCTGGAGTGCCAGAGCGGGGGCGGGGGGTACGCAGTATTTT. This gives the protein CAWSARAGAGGTQYF.

This clonotype was recorded at least ten times. The chain carries TRBV28 and TRBJ1-5; D is ambiguous. Germline CDR1 MDHEN, CDR2 SYDVKM. The CDR3 spans 16 residues. Trimming stripped 6 bases from V and 7 bases from J, with 22 bases between. Here the CDR3 DNA reads TGTGCCAGCAGCCCTCCTCCGACGGAGGGAGGGCAGCCCCAGCATTTT. It yields the protein CASSPPPTEGGQPQHF.

This clonotype has a count of ten or more. The chain recombines TRBV30 with TRBJ1-1, with D hard to call. The CDR3 totals 11 residues. CDR1 is GTSNPN, CDR2 SVGIG, per germline (reference sequence). Trimming shortened V by 0 bases and J by 8 bases, and 7 bases separated the two germline ends. Written as DNA, the CDR3 is TGTGCCTGGAGTGTCAAGCAGGAAGCTTTCTTT. Translating gives CAWSVKQEAFF.

Notes on this clonotype: At one end, the junction sequence differs from germline, possibly due to a read error. The chain links TRBV4-1 to TRBJ1-5, with D unresolved. The length of the CDR3 is 15 residues. The germline gives CDR1 MGHRA, CDR2 YSYEKL. The CDR3 DNA reads as TGCACCAGCAGCCTAGCCTCGGAAAGCGATCAGCCCCAGCATTTT. Its protein is CTSSLASESDQPQHF.

The sample holds many counts of this clonotype. The genes are TRBV19 and TRBJ1-5; 7 nucleotides agree with TRBD1. This CDR3 region has 19 residues. Trimming at V came to 4 bases and at J to 0 bases, leaving 15 bases not matched to a gene. Per the germline V gene, CDR1 is LNHDA and CDR2 is SQIVND (reference sequence). The CDR3 region has the DNA TGTGCCAGTAGTACCATCAAGACAGGGTACTTCGATAGCAATCAGCCCCAGCATTTT. It translates to CASSTIKTGYFDSNQPQHF.

This clonotype was observed at least ten times. The rearrangement uses TRBV28 and TRBJ2-2; no definite D call. This CDR3 spans 14 amino acids. The germline V gene has CDR1 MDHEN and CDR2 SYDVKM. With 1 base removed from V and 1 base from J, the gap between germline ends came to 4 bases. The CDR3 DNA reads TGTGCCAGCAGTTTATCAGAGAACACCGGGGAGCTGTTTTTT. This codes for CASSLSENTGELFF.

The CDR3 loop reads CASSRDRSSYSNQPQHF. As DNA, the CDR3 is TGTGCCAGCAGCCGGGACAGGAGTTCGTATAGCAATCAGCCCCAGCATTTT. V and J are TRBV28 and TRBJ1-5; 8 bases are a match to TRBD1. CDR3 length: 17 residues. Germline assignment: CDR1 MDHEN and CDR2 SYDVKM. V trimming: 6 bases; J trimming: 0 bases; junction bases outside the gene matches: 10.

This clonotype was recorded a few times. The chain has TRBV11-3 and TRBJ2-2; tentative D call: TRBD2 (5 bases). The CDR3 sequence is 15 residues long. The V gene lost 2 bases and the J gene lost 2 bases, with 9 bases spanning the gap. Germline V gives CDR1 SGHNT, CDR2 YENEEA. Written as DNA, the CDR3 is TGTGCCAGCAGCTTATACGAGGGTAACACCGGGGAGCTGTTTTTT. It specifies CASSLYEGNTGELFF. Complete variable domain (other parts from reference TRBV11-3 and TRBJ2-2): EAGVVQSPRYKIIEKKQPVAFWCNPISGHNTLYWYLQNLGQGPELLIRYENEEAVDDSQLPKDRFSAERLKGVDSTLKIQPAELGDSAVYLCASSLYEGNTGELFFGEGSRLTVL.

This clonotype was counted a few times. V gene TRBV11-2 combines with J gene TRBJ1-5, with a possible D match to TRBD1 (5 bases). Germline CDR1 is SGHAT and CDR2 is FQNNGV. V lost 4 bases and J lost 9, with 16 bases in between. The CDR3 spans 14 residues. CDR3 bases: TGTGCCAGCAGCTCCCCAACCCGGGGGGGGCCCCAGCATTTT. As protein: CASSSPTRGGPQHF. The full variable domain, with the rest looked up from reference TRBV11-2 and TRBJ1-5, is EAGVAQSPRYKIIEKRQSVAFWCNPISGHATLYWYQQILGQGPKLLIQFQNNGVVDDSQLPKDRFSAERLKGVDSTLKIQPAKLEDSAVYLCASSSPTRGGPQHFGDGTRLSIL.

This clonotype was seen at least ten times. The J gene is TRBJ1-1, the V gene TRBV6-5; maybe TRBD1 (6 bases). The CDR3 runs to 15 residues. CDR1 is MNHEY, CDR2 SVGAGI, per germline. V dropped 6 bases and J dropped 0 bases, with 14 bases sitting between them. The CDR3 nucleotides are TGTGCCAGCAGCGCCAGGGGAGCCATGAACACTGAAGCTTTCTTT. Translation: CASSARGAMNTEAFF.

This clonotype was recorded many times. The rearrangement uses TRBV2 and TRBJ2-2; D gene uncertain. The germline V and J ends were trimmed by 8 bases and 0 bases, with 4 bases remaining between them. This CDR3 is 12 amino acids long. Germline CDR1 SNHLY, CDR2 FYNNEI. CDR3 region: CASPTNTGELFF. The CDR3 bases are TGTGCCAGCCCAACGAACACCGGGGAGCTGTTTTTT.

This clonotype was recorded many times. The chain couples TRBV6-1 to TRBJ2-5; D is undetermined. V dropped 6 bases and J dropped 4 bases, with 12 bases sitting between them. CDR1 MNHNS and CDR2 SASEGT come from the germline V gene. There are 13 residues in the CDR3. This CDR3 reads CASRGQAGETQYF. As DNA, the CDR3 is TGTGCCAGCAGAGGCCAGGCAGGAGAGACCCAGTACTTC.

Ten or more counts support this clonotype. The CDR3 sequence: CAISENGISYEQYF. The CDR3 DNA sequence: TGTGCCATCAGTGAAAATGGGATTTCCTACGAGCAGTACTTC. The rearrangement joins TRBV10-3 to TRBJ2-7, with D hard to call. Germline V gene sequence: CDR1 ENHRY, CDR2 SYGVKD. Between the trimmed V and J ends, which lost 3 bases and 1 base, there was a span of 10 bases. The CDR3 runs 14 residues.

The table lists this clonotype with many counts. The chain joins TRBV15 to TRBJ1-1; 7 positions agree with TRBD1. Germline V CDR1 and CDR2: LNHNV, YYDKDF (reference sequence). Unmatched junction bases numbered 16, after V lost 0 bases and J lost 0 bases. The CDR3 runs to 20 residues. CDR3 region: CATSRDQHRLTGPMNTEAFF. DNA for the CDR3: TGTGCCACCAGCAGAGATCAACACAGGCTGACAGGGCCCATGAACACTGAAGCTTTCTTT.